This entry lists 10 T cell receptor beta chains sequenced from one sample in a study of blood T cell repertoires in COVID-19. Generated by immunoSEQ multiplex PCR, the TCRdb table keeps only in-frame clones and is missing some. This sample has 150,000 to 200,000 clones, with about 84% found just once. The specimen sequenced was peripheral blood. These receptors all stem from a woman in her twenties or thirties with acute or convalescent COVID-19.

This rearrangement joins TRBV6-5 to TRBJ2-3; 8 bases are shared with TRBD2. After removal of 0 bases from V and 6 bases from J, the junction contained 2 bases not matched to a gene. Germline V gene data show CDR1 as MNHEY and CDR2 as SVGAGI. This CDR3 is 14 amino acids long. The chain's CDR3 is CASSYSSGVDTQYF. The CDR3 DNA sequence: TGTGCCAGCAGTTACTCTAGCGGGGTGGATACGCAGTATTTT.

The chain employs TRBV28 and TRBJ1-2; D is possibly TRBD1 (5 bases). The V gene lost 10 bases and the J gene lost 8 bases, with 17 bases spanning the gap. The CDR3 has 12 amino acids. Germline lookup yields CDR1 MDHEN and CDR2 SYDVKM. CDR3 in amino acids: CATIIKGQGYTF. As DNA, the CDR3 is TGTGCCACTATCATTAAGGGGCAGGGCTACACCTTC.

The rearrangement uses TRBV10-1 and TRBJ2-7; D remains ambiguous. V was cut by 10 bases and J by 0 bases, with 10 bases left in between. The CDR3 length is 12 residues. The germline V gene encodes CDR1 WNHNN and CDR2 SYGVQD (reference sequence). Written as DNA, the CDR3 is TGCGCCAATGGTAGCACCTCCTACGAGCAGTACTTC. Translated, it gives CANGSTSYEQYF.

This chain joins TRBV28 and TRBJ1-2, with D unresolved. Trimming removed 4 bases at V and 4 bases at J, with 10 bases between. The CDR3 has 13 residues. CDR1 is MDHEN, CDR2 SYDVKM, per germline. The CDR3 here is CASSSIGLYGYTF. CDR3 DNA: TGTGCCAGCAGTTCTATTGGTCTCTATGGCTACACCTTC.

CDR3 sequence: CAWSVVAAGELFF. The CDR3 bases are TGTGCCTGGAGTGTTGTGGCGGCCGGGGAGCTGTTTTTT. The rearrangement links TRBV30 to TRBJ2-2; no clear D gene. Looked up from germline, CDR1 is GTSNPN and CDR2 is SVGIG (reference sequence). The V end lost 0 bases, the J end lost 6 bases, and 8 bases lay between the germline ends. The CDR3 is 13 residues long.

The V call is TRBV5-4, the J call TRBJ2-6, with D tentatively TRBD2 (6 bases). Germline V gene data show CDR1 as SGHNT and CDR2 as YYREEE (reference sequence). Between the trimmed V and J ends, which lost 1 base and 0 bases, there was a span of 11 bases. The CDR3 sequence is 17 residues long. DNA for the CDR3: TGTGCCAGCAGCTTGTTTGCGCGGGGCTCTGGGGCCAACGTCCTGACTTTC. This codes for CASSLFARGSGANVLTF.

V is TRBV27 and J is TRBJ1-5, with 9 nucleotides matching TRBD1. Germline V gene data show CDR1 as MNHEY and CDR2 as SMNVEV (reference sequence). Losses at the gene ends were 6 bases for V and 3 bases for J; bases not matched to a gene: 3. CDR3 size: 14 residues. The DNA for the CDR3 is TGTGCCAGCAGGACAGGGGGTCTCAATCAGCCCCAGCATTTT. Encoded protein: CASRTGGLNQPQHF.

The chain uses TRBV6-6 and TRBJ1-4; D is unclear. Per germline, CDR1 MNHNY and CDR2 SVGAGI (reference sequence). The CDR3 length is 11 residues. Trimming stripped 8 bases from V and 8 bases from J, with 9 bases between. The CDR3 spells CASEGLEKLFF. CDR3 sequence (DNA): TGTGCCAGCGAGGGTTTGGAAAAACTGTTTTTT.

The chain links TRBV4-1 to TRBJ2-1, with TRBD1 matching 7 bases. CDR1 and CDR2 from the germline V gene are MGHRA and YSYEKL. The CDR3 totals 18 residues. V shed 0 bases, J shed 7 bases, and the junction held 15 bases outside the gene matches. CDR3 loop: CASSQDDTGAPLWNEQFF. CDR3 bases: TGCGCCAGCAGCCAAGACGACACAGGGGCTCCCCTATGGAATGAGCAGTTCTTC.

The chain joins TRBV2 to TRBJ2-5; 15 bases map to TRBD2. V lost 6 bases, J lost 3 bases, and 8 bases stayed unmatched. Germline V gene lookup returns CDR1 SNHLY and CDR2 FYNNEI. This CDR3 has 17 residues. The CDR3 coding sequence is TGTGCCAGCAGCGTGGGACTAGCGGGGGGCTTCAAAGAGACCCAGTACTTC. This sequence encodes CASSVGLAGGFKETQYF.